What follows are 22 T cell receptor beta chains derived from one specimen sequenced in a study of PD-1 blockade in classical Hodgkin lymphoma. The protocol was immunoSEQ multiplex PCR, while the TCRdb copy is restricted to in-frame clones and leaves out a portion. The repertoire consists of tens of thousands of clones, with roughly nine tenths occurring once and the leading ten covering roughly 8%. Time point denoted: cycle 4 day 1 (C4D1), after about 6 weeks of nivolumab. Brentuximab vedotin exposure varied, and every patient relapsed after autologous stem cell transplantation. The material was peripheral blood mononuclear cells (PBMCs), obtained before the fourth cycle of nivolumab. The source is a human donor with classical Hodgkin lymphoma.

V and J are TRBV6-1 and TRBJ1-1, with 7 bases fitting TRBD1. The length of the CDR3 is 13 residues. Losses at the gene ends were 2 bases for V and 10 bases for J; bases not matched to a gene: 7. CDR1 is MNHNS and CDR2 is SASEGT in the germline V gene. The CDR3 loop reads CASSEPVRQGAFF. The CDR3 nucleotides are TGTGCCAGCAGTGAACCGGTTCGACAGGGAGCTTTCTTT.

This clone appeared once. This chain joins TRBV7-9 and TRBJ2-7, with TRBD1 as a possible D gene (6 bases). Germline assignment: CDR1 SEHNR and CDR2 FQNEAQ (reference sequence). The CDR3 totals 13 residues. V shed 5 bases and J shed 4 bases, with 12 bases lying between them. This chain's CDR3 is CASSPGQFYEQYF. CDR3 nucleotides: TGTGCCAGCAGCCCCGGACAGTTTTACGAGCAGTACTTC. The full variable domain, with the rest looked up from reference TRBV7-9 and TRBJ2-7, is DTGVSQNPRHKITKRGQNVTFRCDPISEHNRLYWYRQTLGQGPEFLTYFQNEAQLEKSRLLSDRFSAERPKGSFSTLEIQRTEQGDSAMYLCASSPGQFYEQYFGPGTRLTVT.

The genes are TRBV5-8 and TRBJ1-2, with D possibly TRBD1 on 5 matching bases. Germline CDR1 SGHTS, CDR2 YDEGEE. The V end lost 0 bases, the J end lost 4 bases, and 10 bases lay between the germline ends. CDR3 size: 14 residues. CDR3 bases: TGTGCCAGCAGCTTGGGGCAGGGTACCTATGGCTACACCTTC. Translated, it gives CASSLGQGTYGYTF.

This chain connects TRBV18 to TRBJ2-7; D remains unclear. The germline gives CDR1 KGHSH, CDR2 LQKENI. Between the trimmed V and J ends, which lost 8 bases and 13 bases, there was a span of 9 bases. This CDR3 contains 8 residues. Here the CDR3 reads CASARIYF. The CDR3 region has the DNA TGTGCCAGCGCAAGAATTTACTTC.

V and J are TRBV25-1 and TRBJ2-5; either TRBD1 or TRBD2 may fit D (5 bases each). The V end lost 5 bases, the J end lost 2 bases, and 15 bases lay between the germline ends. Germline V gives CDR1 MGHDK, CDR2 SYGVNS. The CDR3 sequence is 15 residues long. CDR3 amino acids: CASSLPRDHQETQYF. CDR3 in DNA: TGTGCCAGCAGTTTGCCCCGGGACCATCAAGAGACCCAGTACTTC.

The genes are TRBV28 and TRBJ2-5; D call uncertain. V shed 3 bases and J shed 5 bases, with 4 bases lying between them. Per germline, CDR1 MDHEN and CDR2 SYDVKM. The CDR3 has 11 amino acids. CDR3 amino acids: CASSFAETQYF. CDR3 in DNA: TGTGCCAGCAGTTTCGCGGAGACCCAGTACTTC.

The chain has TRBV11-3 and TRBJ2-1; 12 nucleotides align to TRBD2. Trimming cost V 3 bases and J 12 bases; bases outside gene matches: 12. Germline V gene data show CDR1 as SGHNT and CDR2 as YENEEA. The CDR3 is 16 amino acids. CDR3 nucleotides: TGTGCCAGCAGCTTCGAACTAGCGGGGGGCCTGGATCGGCAGTTCTTC. Translated, it gives CASSFELAGGLDRQFF.

J is TRBJ1-4 and V is TRBV28, with TRBD1 as a possible D gene (6 bases). V lost 7 bases, J lost 8 bases, and 11 bases lay in between. The CDR3 has 12 amino acids. Germline V lookup: CDR1 MDHEN, CDR2 SYDVKM. CDR3 amino acids: CASKGVWEKLFF. The CDR3 bases are TGTGCCAGCAAGGGGGTTTGGGAAAAACTGTTTTTT.

The J gene is TRBJ1-5, the V gene TRBV19, with a tentative D call TRBD1 (5 bases). V was shortened by 0 bases and J by 1 base, with 13 bases between the two germline ends. Germline-derived CDR1 and CDR2 are LNHDA and SQIVND (reference sequence). The CDR3 is 17 residues long. CDR3: CASSIDYSDTSNQPQHF. The CDR3 nucleotides are TGTGCCAGTAGTATAGATTACTCGGACACGAGCAATCAGCCCCAGCATTTT.

V is TRBV5-4 and J is TRBJ2-3; D gene ambiguous. Germline CDR1 reads SGHNT; CDR2 reads YYREEE (reference sequence). V was pared by 2 bases and J by 2 bases, with 0 bases between. The CDR3 has 11 residues. CDR3 protein: CASSFTDTQYF. CDR3 in DNA: TGTGCCAGCAGCTTCACAGATACGCAGTATTTT. The whole variable domain, filled in from reference TRBV5-4 and TRBJ2-3, reads ETGVTQSPTHLIKTRGQQVTLRCSSQSGHNTVSWYQQALGQGPQFIFQYYREEENGRGNFPPRFSGLQFPNYSSELNVNALELDDSALYLCASSFTDTQYFGPGTRLTVL.

This clone was recorded only once. This chain joins TRBV5-5 and TRBJ2-7; weak D call: TRBD1 (7 bases). The CDR3 sequence is 18 residues long. Germline V gene lookup returns CDR1 SGHKS and CDR2 YYEKEE (reference sequence). Trimming took 0 bases from V and 4 from J, leaving 23 bases between them. CDR3 loop: CASSLAKATMEGAYEQYF. CDR3 DNA: TGTGCCAGCAGCTTGGCGAAGGCGACCATGGAGGGGGCGTACGAGCAGTACTTC.

Comments on this clone: One end of the junction does not line up with germline, which may come from a read error. This chain links TRBV28 with TRBJ1-2; D remains ambiguous. The CDR3 consists of 12 residues. CDR1 and CDR2 (germline): MDHEN, SYDVKM. This CDR3 reads CASSLLSDVTFF. CDR3 nucleotides: TGTGCCAGCAGTCTACTCTCGGACGTTACTTTCTTC.

The chain combines TRBV19 with TRBJ2-7; the match to TRBD1 covers 8 bases. Looked up from germline, CDR1 is LNHDA and CDR2 is SQIVND (reference sequence). The CDR3 runs to 15 residues. The V gene end was trimmed by 6 bases and the J gene end by 4 bases; junction bases not matched to a gene: 11. The CDR3: CASSEGGGQGYEQYF. The CDR3 DNA sequence: TGTGCCAGTAGCGAAGGAGGAGGACAGGGTTACGAGCAGTACTTC.

The rearrangement links TRBV5-1 to TRBJ2-1; 10 bases match TRBD1. J lost 2 bases, V lost 0 bases, and 14 bases had no gene match. In germline, CDR1 is SGHRS, CDR2 YFSETQ. The CDR3 sequence is 20 residues long. The CDR3 coding sequence is TGCGCCAGCAGCTTGGGACAGGGGGCCGGTGGGGTACCCCCCTACAATGAGCAGTTCTTC. Translation: CASSLGQGAGGVPPYNEQFF.

The rearrangement uses TRBV7-3 and TRBJ2-1; 7 positions agree with TRBD2. J gave up 8 bases and V 2 bases, and 6 bases lay outside the gene matches. Germline-derived CDR1 and CDR2 are SGHTA and FQGTGA. The CDR3 totals 14 residues. CDR3 amino acids: CASSLEGGPYEQFF. The CDR3 nucleotides read TGTGCCAGCAGCTTAGAGGGAGGGCCCTATGAGCAGTTCTTC. The full variable domain, rest sourced from reference TRBV7-3 and TRBJ2-1, is GAGVSQTPSNKVTEKGKYVELRCDPISGHTALYWYRQSLGQGPEFLIYFQGTGAADDSGLPNDRFFAVRPEGSVSTLKIQRTERGDSAVYLCASSLEGGPYEQFFGPGTRLTVL.

The gene calls are TRBV4-1 and TRBJ2-3; D is unclear. Germline loops: CDR1 MGHRA, CDR2 YSYEKL. CDR3 length: 15 residues. V was pared by 1 base and J by 4 bases, with 12 bases between. The CDR3 DNA is TGCGCCAGCAGCCAAGTAAATGCCGGCCCAGATACGCAGTATTTT. Translation: CASSQVNAGPDTQYF.

For the CDR3, the DNA is TGCAGCGTTGCTGCTAATGAAAAACTGTTTTTT. It is translated as CSVAANEKLFF. The chain carries TRBV29-1 and TRBJ1-4, with D hard to call. Per germline, CDR1 SQVTM and CDR2 ANQGSEA. V lost 4 bases, J lost 3 bases, and 3 bases lay in between. The CDR3 loop spans 11 amino acids. Complete variable domain (other parts from reference TRBV29-1 and TRBJ1-4): SAVISQKPSRDICQRGTSLTIQCQVDSQVTMMFWYRQQPGQSLTLIATANQGSEATYESGFVIDKFPISRPNLTFSTLTVSNMSPEDSSIYLCSVAANEKLFFGSGTQLSVL.

The chain links TRBV19 to TRBJ2-5; the D call may be TRBD1 or TRBD2 (5 bases each). The ends were cut back, 4 bases at V and 4 bases at J, with 10 bases in the middle. The CDR3 loop spans 13 amino acids. The germline V gene has CDR1 LNHDA and CDR2 SQIVND (reference sequence). The CDR3 DNA reads as TGTGCCAGTAGTACCGGGGCCCCAGAGACCCAGTACTTC. Its protein is CASSTGAPETQYF.

Here the CDR3 reads CASRRVGNTGELFF. The DNA for the CDR3 is TGTGCCAGTAGGAGGGTTGGGAACACCGGGGAGCTGTTTTTT. The chain links TRBV4-2 to TRBJ2-2, with a weak D call TRBD2 (6 bases). The CDR3 has 14 amino acids. The V and J ends lost 9 bases and 1 base respectively, with 12 bases between them. CDR1 is LGHNA and CDR2 is YNFKEQ in the germline V gene.

The rearrangement joins TRBV15 to TRBJ2-3; D is unclear. The CDR3 is 16 amino acids. Trimming left V 1 base short and J 6 bases short, with 17 bases between. CDR1 and CDR2 from the germline V gene are LNHNV and YYDKDF (reference sequence). CDR3 nucleotides: TGTGCCACCAGCAGAGTGCCCGAGCATCATTTTGATACGCAGTATTTT. This gives the protein CATSRVPEHHFDTQYF. Together with reference TRBV15 and TRBJ2-3, the CDR3 gives the full variable domain: DAMVIQNPRYQVTQFGKPVTLSCSQTLNHNVMYWYQQKSSQAPKLLFHYYDKDFNNEADTPDNFQSRRPNTSFCFLDIRSPGLGDTAMYLCATSRVPEHHFDTQYFGPGTRLTVL.

The chain carries TRBV4-2 and TRBJ2-3, with 8 positions matching TRBD1. Germline CDR1 is LGHNA and CDR2 is YNFKEQ. V shed 4 bases, J shed 1 base, and the junction held 7 bases outside the gene matches. The CDR3 has 16 residues. The CDR3: CASSPGQGGGTDTQYF. In DNA form, the CDR3 reads TGTGCCAGCAGCCCCGGACAGGGTGGGGGCACAGATACGCAGTATTTT.

This chain links TRBV1 with TRBJ1-1; TRBD1, the table's D call, lacks a check against the DNA. TRBV1 is flagged as a pseudogene. This CDR3 is 16 amino acids long. CDR3 region: CTSSQEYDRENTEAFF. CDR3 in DNA: TGCACCAGCAGCCAAGAGTATGACAGAGAGAACACTGAAGCTTTCTTT.